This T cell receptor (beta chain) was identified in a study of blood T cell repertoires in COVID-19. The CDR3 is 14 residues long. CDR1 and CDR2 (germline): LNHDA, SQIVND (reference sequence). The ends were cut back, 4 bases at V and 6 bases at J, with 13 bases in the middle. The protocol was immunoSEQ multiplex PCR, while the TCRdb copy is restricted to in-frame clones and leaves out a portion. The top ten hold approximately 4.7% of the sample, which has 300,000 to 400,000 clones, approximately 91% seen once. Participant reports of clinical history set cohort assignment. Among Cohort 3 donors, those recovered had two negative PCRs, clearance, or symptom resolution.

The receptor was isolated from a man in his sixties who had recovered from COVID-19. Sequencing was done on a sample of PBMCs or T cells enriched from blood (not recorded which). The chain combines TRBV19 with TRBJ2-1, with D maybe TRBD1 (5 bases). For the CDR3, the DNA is TGTGCCAGTAGTACCCCAGGACAAATCAATGAGCAGTTCTTC. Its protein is CASSTPGQINEQFF.